This TCR beta chain was identified during a study of T cells in Graves' hyperthyroidism and ophthalmopathy. J lost 1 base, V lost 5 bases, and 2 bases had no gene match. CDR3 length: 16 amino acids. About this clonotype: Given a much more abundant clone one base away, this may be a read error.

Amplification yielded TCR beta CDR3 regions, with RNA transcripts as the source. HTBI primers drove first-round RT-PCR of the TCR CDR3. TCRdb reanalysed the multiplex PCR reads using MiXCR and keeps one entry per CDR3 protein. Among around 380,000 distinct CDR3 sequences, about 13% were seen once, and the ten largest hold less than 25%. Blood dates from first hyperthyroidism diagnosis, before any ophthalmopathy symptoms. The chain joins TRBV12-3 or TRBV12-4 to TRBJ2-2, with TRBD2 matching over 12 bases. Sequenced material: blood. This TCR was sampled from a man aged 25 to 40 with Graves' hyperthyroidism that later progressed to Graves' ophthalmopathy. CDR3 DNA sequence: TGTGCCAGCAGTGCGGGACTAGCGGGGAACACCGGGGAGCTGTTTTTT. Translated, it gives CASSAGLAGNTGELFF.